These T cell receptor beta chains were read from a single sample in a study of blood T cell repertoires in COVID-19. Profiling relied on immunoSEQ multiplex PCR, and the TCRdb table lists in-frame clones only, not all of them. The table includes 400,000 to 550,000 clones, approximately 90% detected once. Sequencing was carried out using peripheral blood. The receptors here all came from a woman aged 25-40 years with acute or convalescent COVID-19. Each CDR3 is given with its conserved first and last residue. The order of the fields is D gene, V gene, J gene, CDR3 protein, CDR3 DNA. D genes are given only for firm matches.

TRBD1	TRBV6-1	TRBJ2-7	CASSEGAGGWAEQYF	TGTGCCAGCAGTGAAGGTGCAGGGGGTTGGGCCGAGCAGTACTTC
-	TRBV28	TRBJ1-6	CASSLRGVGSPLHF	TGTGCCAGCAGTTTACGGGGAGTAGGATCACCCCTCCACTTT
-	TRBV16	TRBJ2-7	CASSQFISPSYEQYF	TGTGCCAGCAGCCAATTCATTTCCCCCTCCTACGAGCAGTACTTC
-	TRBV4-1	TRBJ2-7	CASSQDPGVEQYF	TGCGCCAGCAGCCAAGACCCGGGGGTAGAGCAGTACTTC
TRBD1	TRBV18	TRBJ2-3	CASSLTGGQGLDTQYF	TGTGCCAGCTCCCTTACGGGGGGACAGGGTTTGGATACGCAGTATTTT
TRBD1	TRBV29-1	TRBJ1-1	CSAFVDDRGTYEAFF	TGCAGCGCATTCGTCGACGACAGGGGAACTTATGAAGCTTTCTTT
-	TRBV7-2	TRBJ2-1	CASSLRAPEQFF	TGTGCCAGCAGCTTAAGAGCGCCTGAGCAGTTCTTC
TRBD1	TRBV25-1	TRBJ2-5	CASSDTGQGVETQYF	TGTGCCAGCAGTGACACGGGACAGGGTGTCGAGACCCAGTACTTC
TRBD2	TRBV28	TRBJ2-1	CASSTGLAVGEQFF	TGTGCCAGCAGTACCGGACTAGCTGTTGGTGAGCAGTTCTTC
-	TRBV5-1	TRBJ1-1	CASSFDSTEAFF	TGCGCCAGCAGCTTCGACAGCACTGAAGCTTTCTTT
TRBD1	TRBV5-4	TRBJ1-1	CASSFRRTGGTEAFF	TGTGCCAGCAGCTTTCGGAGGACAGGGGGCACTGAAGCTTTCTTT